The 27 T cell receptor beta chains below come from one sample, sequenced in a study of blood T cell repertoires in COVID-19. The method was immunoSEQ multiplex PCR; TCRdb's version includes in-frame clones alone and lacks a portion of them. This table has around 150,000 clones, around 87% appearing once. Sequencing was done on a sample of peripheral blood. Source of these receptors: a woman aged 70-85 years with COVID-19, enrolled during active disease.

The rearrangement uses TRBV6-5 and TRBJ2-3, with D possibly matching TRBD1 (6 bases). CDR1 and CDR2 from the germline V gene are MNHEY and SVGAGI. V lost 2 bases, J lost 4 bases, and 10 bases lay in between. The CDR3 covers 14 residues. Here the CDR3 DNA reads TGTGCCAGCAGTTACGGGGGCCGGGCAGATACGCAGTATTTT. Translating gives CASSYGGRADTQYF.

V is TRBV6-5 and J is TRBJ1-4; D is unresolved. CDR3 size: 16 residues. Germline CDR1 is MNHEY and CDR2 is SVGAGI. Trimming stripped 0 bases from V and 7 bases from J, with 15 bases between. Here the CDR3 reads CASSYSPYAGGEKLFF. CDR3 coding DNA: TGTGCCAGCAGTTACTCGCCCTACGCAGGTGGTGAAAAACTGTTTTTT.

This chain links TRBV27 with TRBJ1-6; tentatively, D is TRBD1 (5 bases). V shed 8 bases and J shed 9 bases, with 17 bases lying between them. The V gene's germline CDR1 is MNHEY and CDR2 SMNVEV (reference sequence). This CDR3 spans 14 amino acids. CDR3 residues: CASGSSGRVSPLHF. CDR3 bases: TGTGCCAGCGGCAGTTCCGGCAGGGTTTCACCCCTCCACTTT.

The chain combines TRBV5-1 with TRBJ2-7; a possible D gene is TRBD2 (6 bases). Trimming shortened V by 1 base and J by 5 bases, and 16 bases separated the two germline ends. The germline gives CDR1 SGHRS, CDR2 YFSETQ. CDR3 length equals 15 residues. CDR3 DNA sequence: TGCGCCAGCAGCTTGTCGGCGGGGTCGAACCACGAGCAGTACTTC. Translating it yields CASSLSAGSNHEQYF.

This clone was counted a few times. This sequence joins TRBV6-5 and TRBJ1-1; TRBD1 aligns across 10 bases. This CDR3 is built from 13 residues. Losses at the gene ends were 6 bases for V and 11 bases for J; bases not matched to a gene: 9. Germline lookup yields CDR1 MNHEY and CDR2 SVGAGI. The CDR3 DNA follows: TGTGCCAGCAGGGGGGCCGGGACAGGGGACGCTTTCTTT. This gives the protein CASRGAGTGDAFF.

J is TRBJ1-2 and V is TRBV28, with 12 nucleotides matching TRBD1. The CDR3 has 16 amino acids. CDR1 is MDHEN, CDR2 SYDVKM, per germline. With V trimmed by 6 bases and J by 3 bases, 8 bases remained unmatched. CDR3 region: CASRGQGAFGDYGYTF. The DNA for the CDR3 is TGTGCCAGCAGGGGACAGGGGGCTTTTGGCGACTATGGCTACACCTTC.

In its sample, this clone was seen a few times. CDR3 coding DNA: TGTGCCAGCAGCCTAGACAGGGGCGATCAGCCCCAGCATTTT. Translating gives CASSLDRGDQPQHF. This chain links TRBV2 with TRBJ1-5; 8 bases map to TRBD1. CDR1 SNHLY and CDR2 FYNNEI come from the germline V gene. The junction had 6 bases not matched to a gene; V was cut back by 6 bases and J by 5 bases. CDR3 size: 14 residues.

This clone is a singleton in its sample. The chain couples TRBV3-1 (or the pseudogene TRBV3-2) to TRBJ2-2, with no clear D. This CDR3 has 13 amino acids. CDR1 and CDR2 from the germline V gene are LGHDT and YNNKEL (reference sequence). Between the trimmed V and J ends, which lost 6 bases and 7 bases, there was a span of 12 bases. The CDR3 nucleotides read TGTGCCAGCAGACACTCTAGTGGCGGGGAGCTGTTTTTT. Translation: CASRHSSGGELFF.

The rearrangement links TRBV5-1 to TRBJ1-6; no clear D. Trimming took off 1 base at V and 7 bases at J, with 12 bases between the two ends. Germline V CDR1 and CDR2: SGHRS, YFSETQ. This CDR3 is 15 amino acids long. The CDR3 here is CASSLRTGDNSPLHF. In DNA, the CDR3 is TGCGCCAGCAGCTTGCGAACGGGTGACAATTCACCCCTCCACTTT.

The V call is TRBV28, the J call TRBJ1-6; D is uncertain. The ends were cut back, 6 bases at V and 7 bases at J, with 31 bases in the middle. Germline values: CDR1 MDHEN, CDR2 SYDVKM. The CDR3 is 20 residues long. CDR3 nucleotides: TGTGCCAGCAGCGCGCTAATTAAGAGACTCGGCCCGCGAAGAAATTCACCCCTCCACTTT. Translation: CASSALIKRLGPRRNSPLHF.

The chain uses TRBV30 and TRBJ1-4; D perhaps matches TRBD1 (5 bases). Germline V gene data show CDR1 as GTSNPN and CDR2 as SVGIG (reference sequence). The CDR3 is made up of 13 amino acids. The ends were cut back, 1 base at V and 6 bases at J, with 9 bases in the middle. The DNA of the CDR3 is TGTGCCTGGAGTGAACAGGACCATGAAAAACTGTTTTTT. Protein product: CAWSEQDHEKLFF.

CDR3 DNA sequence: TGTGCCAGCAGCTTATGGTCAGGGGATAACTATGGCTACACCTTC. Its protein product is CASSLWSGDNYGYTF. The rearrangement links TRBV7-2 to TRBJ1-2, with a weak D call TRBD1 (6 bases). V was pared by 2 bases and J by 1 base, with 11 bases between. The CDR3 length is 15 residues. Germline V gene data show CDR1 as SGHTA and CDR2 as FQGNSA. The whole variable domain, remainder taken from reference TRBV7-2 and TRBJ1-2, is GAGVSQSPSNKVTEKGKDVELRCDPISGHTALYWYRQSLGQGLEFLIYFQGNSAPDKSGLPSDRFSAERTGGSVSTLTIQRTQQEDSAVYLCASSLWSGDNYGYTFGSGTRLTVV.

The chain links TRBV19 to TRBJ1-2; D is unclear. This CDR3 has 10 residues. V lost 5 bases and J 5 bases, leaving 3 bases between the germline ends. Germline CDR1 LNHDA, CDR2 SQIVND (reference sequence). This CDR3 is CASSSYGYTF. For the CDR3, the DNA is TGTGCCAGTAGTTCGTATGGCTACACCTTC.

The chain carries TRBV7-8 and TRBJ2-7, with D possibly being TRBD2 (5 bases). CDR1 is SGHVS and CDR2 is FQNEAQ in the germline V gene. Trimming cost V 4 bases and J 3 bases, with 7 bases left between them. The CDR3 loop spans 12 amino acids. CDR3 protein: CASSSGIYEQYF. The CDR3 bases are TGTGCCAGCAGCTCCGGGATCTACGAGCAGTACTTC.

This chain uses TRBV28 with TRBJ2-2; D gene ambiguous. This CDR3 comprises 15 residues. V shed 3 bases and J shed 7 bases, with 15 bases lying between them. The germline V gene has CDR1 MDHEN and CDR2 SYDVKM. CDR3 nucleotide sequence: TGTGCCAGCAGTTTCGGTCAGACTGCTCACGGGGAGCTGTTTTTT. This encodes CASSFGQTAHGELFF.

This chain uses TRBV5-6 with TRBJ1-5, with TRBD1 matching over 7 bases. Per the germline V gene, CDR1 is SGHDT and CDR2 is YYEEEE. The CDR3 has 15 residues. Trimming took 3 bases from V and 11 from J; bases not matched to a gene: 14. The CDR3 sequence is CASSSAGQEFMTQHF. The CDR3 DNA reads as TGTGCCAGCAGCTCCGCCGGACAGGAGTTCATGACCCAGCATTTT. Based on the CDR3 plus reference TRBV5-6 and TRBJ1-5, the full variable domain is DAGVTQSPTHLIKTRGQQVTLRCSPKSGHDTVSWYQQALGQGPQFIFQYYEEEERQRGNFPDRFSGHQFPNYSSELNVNALLLGDSALYLCASSSAGQEFMTQHFGDGTRLSIL.

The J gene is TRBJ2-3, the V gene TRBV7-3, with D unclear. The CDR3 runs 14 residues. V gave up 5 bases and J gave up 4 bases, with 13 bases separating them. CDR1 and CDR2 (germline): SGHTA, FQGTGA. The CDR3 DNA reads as TGTGCCAGCAGCCCAATGCCGACTTCAGATACGCAGTATTTT. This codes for CASSPMPTSDTQYF.

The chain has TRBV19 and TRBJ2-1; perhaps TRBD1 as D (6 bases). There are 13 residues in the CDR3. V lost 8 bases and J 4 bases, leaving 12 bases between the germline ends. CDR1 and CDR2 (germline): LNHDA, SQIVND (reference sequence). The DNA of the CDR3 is TGTGCCAGTGCCGGGACAATATACAATGAGCAGTTCTTC. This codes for CASAGTIYNEQFF.

CDR3 in DNA: TGTGCCAGCAGTACCACAGGATTTTTGGTGAATGAGCAGTTCTTC. Its translation: CASSTTGFLVNEQFF. V and J are TRBV2 and TRBJ2-1; D may be TRBD1 (5 bases). CDR1 SNHLY and CDR2 FYNNEI come from the germline V gene. The CDR3 consists of 15 residues. V lost 5 bases and J 7 bases, leaving 18 bases between the germline ends.

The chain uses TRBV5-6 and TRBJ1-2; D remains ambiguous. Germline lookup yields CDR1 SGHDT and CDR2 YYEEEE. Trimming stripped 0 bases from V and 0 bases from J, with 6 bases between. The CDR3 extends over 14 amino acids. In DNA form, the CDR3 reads TGTGCCAGCAGCTTGGGGCAGTCTAACTATGGCTACACCTTC. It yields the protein CASSLGQSNYGYTF.

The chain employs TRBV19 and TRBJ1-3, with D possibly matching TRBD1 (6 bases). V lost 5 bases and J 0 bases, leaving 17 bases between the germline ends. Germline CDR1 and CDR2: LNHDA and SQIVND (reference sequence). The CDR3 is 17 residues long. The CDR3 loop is CASSRTPTGRSGNTIYF. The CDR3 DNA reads TGTGCCAGTAGTCGAACTCCGACAGGCCGCTCTGGAAACACCATATATTTT.

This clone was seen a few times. The CDR3 region has the DNA TGTGCCAGCTCACAGAACACCGCTGCAACTAATGAAAAACTGTTTTTT. It encodes CASSQNTAATNEKLFF. This chain joins TRBV18 and TRBJ1-4; D is uncertain. The CDR3 runs 16 residues. V gave up 4 bases and J gave up 0 bases, with 12 bases separating them. Per the germline V gene, CDR1 is KGHSH and CDR2 is LQKENI.

The CDR3, as DNA: TGTGCCAGCAGCGCACAGGAGAATTCACCCCTCCACTTT. The encoded protein is CASSAQENSPLHF. The chain couples TRBV14 to TRBJ1-6, with D possibly TRBD1 on 5 matching bases. From germline, CDR1 is SGHDN and CDR2 FVKESK. The CDR3 has 13 residues. The V and J ends lost 5 bases and 7 bases respectively, with 9 bases between them.

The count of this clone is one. CDR3 protein: CASSPGTGSNQPQHF. The DNA for the CDR3 is TGCGCCAGCAGCCCGGGGACAGGGAGCAATCAGCCCCAGCATTTT. The genes are TRBV5-1 and TRBJ1-5, with 9 positions matching TRBD1. With 4 bases clipped from V and 1 base from J, the junction kept 3 bases outside the gene matches. Looked up from germline, CDR1 is SGHRS and CDR2 is YFSETQ. The CDR3 sequence is 15 residues long.

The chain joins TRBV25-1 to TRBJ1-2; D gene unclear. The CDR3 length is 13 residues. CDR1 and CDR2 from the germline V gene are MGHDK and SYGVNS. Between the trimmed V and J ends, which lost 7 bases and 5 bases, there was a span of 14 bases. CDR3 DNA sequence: TGTGCCAGCACTCGGGGAACGGAATATGGCTACACCTTC. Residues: CASTRGTEYGYTF.

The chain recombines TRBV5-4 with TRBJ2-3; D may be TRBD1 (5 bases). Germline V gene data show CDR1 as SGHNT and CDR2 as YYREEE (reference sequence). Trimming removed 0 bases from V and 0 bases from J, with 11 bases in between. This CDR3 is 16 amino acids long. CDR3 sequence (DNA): TGTGCCAGCAGCTTGGTCAGGGCCTTTAGCACAGATACGCAGTATTTT. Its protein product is CASSLVRAFSTDTQYF.

CDR3: CASSQLRQVAKNIQYF. As DNA, the CDR3 is TGCGCCAGCAGCCAACTGCGACAGGTAGCCAAAAACATTCAGTACTTC. The rearrangement joins TRBV4-1 to TRBJ2-4; possible D gene TRBD1, 6 bases. This CDR3 has 16 residues. Trimming pared 2 bases from V and 0 bases from J, leaving 11 bases between. The germline gives CDR1 MGHRA, CDR2 YSYEKL.